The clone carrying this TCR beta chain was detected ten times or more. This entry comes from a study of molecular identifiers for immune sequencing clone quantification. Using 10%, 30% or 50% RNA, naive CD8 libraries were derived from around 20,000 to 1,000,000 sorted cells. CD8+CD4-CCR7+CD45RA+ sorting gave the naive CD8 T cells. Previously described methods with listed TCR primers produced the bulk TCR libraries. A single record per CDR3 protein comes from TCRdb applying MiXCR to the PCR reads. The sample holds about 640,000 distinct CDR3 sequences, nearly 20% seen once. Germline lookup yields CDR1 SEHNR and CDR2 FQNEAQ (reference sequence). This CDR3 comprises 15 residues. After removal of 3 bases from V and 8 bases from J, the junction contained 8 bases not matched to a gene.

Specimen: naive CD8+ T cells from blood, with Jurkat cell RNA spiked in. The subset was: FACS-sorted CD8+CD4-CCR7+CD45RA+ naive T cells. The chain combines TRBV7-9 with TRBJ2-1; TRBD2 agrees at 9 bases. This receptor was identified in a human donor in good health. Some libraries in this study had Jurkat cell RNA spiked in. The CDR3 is CASSFPSGGWYEQFF. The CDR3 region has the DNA TGTGCCAGCAGCTTTCCCAGCGGGGGGTGGTATGAGCAGTTCTTC.